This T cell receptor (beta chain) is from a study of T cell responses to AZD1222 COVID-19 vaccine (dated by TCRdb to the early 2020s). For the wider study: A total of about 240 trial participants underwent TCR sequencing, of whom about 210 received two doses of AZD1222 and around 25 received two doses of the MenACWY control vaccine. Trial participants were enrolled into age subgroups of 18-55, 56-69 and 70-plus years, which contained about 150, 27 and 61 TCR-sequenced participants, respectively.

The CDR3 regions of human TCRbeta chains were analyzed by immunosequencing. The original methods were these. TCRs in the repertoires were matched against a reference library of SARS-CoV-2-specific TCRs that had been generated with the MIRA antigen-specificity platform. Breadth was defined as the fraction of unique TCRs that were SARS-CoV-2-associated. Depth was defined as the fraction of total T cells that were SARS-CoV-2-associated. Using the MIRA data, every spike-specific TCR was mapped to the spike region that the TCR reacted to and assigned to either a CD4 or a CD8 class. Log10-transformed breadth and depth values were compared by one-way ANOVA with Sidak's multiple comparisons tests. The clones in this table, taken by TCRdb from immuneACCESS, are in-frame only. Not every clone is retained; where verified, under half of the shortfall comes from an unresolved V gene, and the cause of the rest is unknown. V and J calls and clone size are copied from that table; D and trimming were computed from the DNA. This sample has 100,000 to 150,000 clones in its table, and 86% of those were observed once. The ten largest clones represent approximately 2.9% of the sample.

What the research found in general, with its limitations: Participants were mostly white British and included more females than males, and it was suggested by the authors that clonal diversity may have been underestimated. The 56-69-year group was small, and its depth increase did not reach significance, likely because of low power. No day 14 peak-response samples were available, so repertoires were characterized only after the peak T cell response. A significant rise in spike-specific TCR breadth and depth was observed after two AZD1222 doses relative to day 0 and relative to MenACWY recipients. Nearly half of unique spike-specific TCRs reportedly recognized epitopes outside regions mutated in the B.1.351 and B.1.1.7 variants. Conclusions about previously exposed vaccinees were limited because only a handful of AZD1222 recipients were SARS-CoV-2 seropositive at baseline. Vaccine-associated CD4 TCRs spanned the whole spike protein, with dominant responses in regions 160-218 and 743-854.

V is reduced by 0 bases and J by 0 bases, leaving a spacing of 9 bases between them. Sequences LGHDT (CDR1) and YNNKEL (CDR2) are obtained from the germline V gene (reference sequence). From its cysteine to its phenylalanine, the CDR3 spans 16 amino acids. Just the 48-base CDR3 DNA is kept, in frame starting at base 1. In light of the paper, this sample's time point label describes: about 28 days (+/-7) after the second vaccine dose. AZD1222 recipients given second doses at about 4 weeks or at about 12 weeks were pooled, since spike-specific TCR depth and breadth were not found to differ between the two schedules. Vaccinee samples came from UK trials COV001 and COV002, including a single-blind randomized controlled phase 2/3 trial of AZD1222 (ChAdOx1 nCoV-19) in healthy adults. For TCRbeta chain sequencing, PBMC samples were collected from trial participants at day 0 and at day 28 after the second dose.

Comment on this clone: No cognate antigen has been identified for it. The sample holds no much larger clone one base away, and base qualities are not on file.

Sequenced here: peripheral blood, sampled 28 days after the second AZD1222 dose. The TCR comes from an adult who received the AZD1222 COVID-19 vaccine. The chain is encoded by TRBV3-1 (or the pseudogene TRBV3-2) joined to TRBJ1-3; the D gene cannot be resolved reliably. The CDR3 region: CASSQEGAASGNTIYF. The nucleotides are TGTGCCAGCAGCCAAGAGGGAGCAGCCTCTGGAAACACCATATATTTT.